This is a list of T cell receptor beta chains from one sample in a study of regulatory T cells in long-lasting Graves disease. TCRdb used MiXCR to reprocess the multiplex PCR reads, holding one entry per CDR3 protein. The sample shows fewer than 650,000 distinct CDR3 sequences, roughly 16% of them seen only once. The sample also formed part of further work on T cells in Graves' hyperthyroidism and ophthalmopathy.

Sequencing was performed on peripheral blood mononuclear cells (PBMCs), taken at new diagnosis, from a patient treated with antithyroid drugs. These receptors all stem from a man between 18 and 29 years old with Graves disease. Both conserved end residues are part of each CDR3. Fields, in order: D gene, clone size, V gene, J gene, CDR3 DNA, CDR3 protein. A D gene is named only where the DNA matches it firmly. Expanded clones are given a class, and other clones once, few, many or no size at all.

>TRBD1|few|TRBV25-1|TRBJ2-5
TGTGCCAGCAGTCACAGGGGCGGTCAAGAGACCCAGTACTTC
CASSHRGGQETQYF
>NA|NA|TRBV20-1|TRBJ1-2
TGCAGTGACGCAGCCGGCTCAAACTATGGCTACACCTTC
CSDAAGSNYGYTF
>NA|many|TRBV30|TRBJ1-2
TGTGCCTTACCAGAACTCAATGGCTACACCTTC
CALPELNGYTF
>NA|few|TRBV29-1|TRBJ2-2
TGCAGCGCCACCACGCCTTCGAACACCGGGGAGCTGTTTTTT
CSATTPSNTGELFF
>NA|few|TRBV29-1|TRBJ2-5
TGCAGCTCTGTGGACCGCGCACAAGAGACCCAGTACTTC
CSSVDRAQETQYF
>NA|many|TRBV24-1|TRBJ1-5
TGTGCCACCAGTGCCACCGGATCTGACAGGTCAATGCCCCAGCATTTT
CATSATGSDRSMPQHF
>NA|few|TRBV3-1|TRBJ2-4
TGTGCCAGCAGTCGCAGGGAGACGCTAGCCAAAAACATTCAGTACTTC
CASSRRETLAKNIQYF
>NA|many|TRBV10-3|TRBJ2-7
TGTGCCATCAGTCCTAGCGACAGGGGGCTAGCGGGAGGTGGCAACGAGCAGTACTTC
CAISPSDRGLAGGGNEQYF
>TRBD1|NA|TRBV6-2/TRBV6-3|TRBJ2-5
TGTGCCAGCCGTTGGACAGGGCATGACGAGACCCAGTACTTC
CASRWTGHDETQYF
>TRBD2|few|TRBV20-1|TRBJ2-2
TGCAGTGCTATAGCGGGCGCGAACACCGGGGAGCTGTTTTTT
CSAIAGANTGELFF
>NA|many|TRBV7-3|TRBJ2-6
TGTGCCAGCAGCCCAGAACTAGCTGGGGCCAACGTCCTGACTTTC
CASSPELAGANVLTF
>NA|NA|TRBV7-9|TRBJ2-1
TGTGCCAGCAGCTTAGAGCAGCTCCCGGGCGAGCAGTTCTTC
CASSLEQLPGEQFF
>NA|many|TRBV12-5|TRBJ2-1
TGTGCTAGTGGTTTGGTAGGGGGGAGCGGAAATGAGCAGTTCTTC
CASGLVGGSGNEQFF
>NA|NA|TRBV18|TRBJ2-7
TGTGCCAGCTCACCAAGGGGGACTCCCTACGAGCAGTACTTC
CASSPRGTPYEQYF
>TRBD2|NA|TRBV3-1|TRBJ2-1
TGTGCCAGCAGCCAAGATCTATTTCGGTGGGGGAGGGCCTACAATGAGCAGTTCTTC
CASSQDLFRWGRAYNEQFF
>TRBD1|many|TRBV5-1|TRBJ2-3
TGCGCCAGCAGCTTGGATGCAGGACAGGGGTCAGATACGCAGTATTTT
CASSLDAGQGSDTQYF
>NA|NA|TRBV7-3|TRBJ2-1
TGTGCCAGCAGCATGACTTATAGGGATGAGCAGTTCTTC
CASSMTYRDEQFF
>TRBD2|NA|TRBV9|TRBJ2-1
TGTGCCAGCAGCGTAGTAGCGGGATATGAGCAGTTCTTC
CASSVVAGYEQFF
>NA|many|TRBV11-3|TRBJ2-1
TGTGCCAGCAGCCCACCTCAGCCTTACAATGAGCAGTTCTTC
CASSPPQPYNEQFF
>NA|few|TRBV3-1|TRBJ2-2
TGTGCCAGCGCGGGCCTCGATGGGGAGCTGTTTTTT
CASAGLDGELFF
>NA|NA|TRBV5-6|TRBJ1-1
TGTGCCAGCAGCTTGGGGGGGGCGCGGTTGGAAGCTTTCTTT
CASSLGGARLEAFF
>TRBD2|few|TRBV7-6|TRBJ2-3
TGTGCCAGCAGCTTAGTGCCTAGCGGTTACACAGATACGCAGTATTTT
CASSLVPSGYTDTQYF
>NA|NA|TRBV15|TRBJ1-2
TGTGCCACCAGCAGAGAATCGACATTCTATGGCTACACCTTC
CATSRESTFYGYTF
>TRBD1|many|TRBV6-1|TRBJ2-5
TGTGCCAGCAGTGAAGAGTTGGCGACAGGGGGCCAAGAGACCCAGTACTTC
CASSEELATGGQETQYF
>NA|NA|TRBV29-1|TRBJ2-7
TGCAGCGTCGGACACCACCACTCCTACGAGCAGTACTTC
CSVGHHHSYEQYF
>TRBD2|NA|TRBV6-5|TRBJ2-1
TGTGCCAGCAGTTCTAGCGGGAGCATGCCCTATGAGCAGTTCTTC
CASSSSGSMPYEQFF
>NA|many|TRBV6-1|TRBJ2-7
TGTGCCAGCAGTCCCCGGGGGCAGAGCTCCTACGAGCAGTACTTC
CASSPRGQSSYEQYF
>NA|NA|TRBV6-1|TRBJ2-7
TGTGCCAGCAGGGGGGGACTCGAATCCTACGAGCAGTACTTC
CASRGGLESYEQYF
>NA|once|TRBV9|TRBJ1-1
TGTGTCAGCAGCGTAGAGGGCGGAGCGAACACTGAAGCTTTCTTT
CVSSVEGGANTEAFF
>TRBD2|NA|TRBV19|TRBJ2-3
TGTGCCAGTAGTATCGACGGGAGGGGCCCAGATACGCAGTATTTT
CASSIDGRGPDTQYF
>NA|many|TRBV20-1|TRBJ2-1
TGCAGTGCCGGCTCCTACAATGAGCAGTTCTTC
CSAGSYNEQFF
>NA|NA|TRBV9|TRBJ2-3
TGTGCCAGCAGCGCCGACGACGGTAGGGGTAGAGATACGCAGTATTTT
CASSADDGRGRDTQYF
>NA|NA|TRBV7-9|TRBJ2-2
TGTGCCAGCACCGCTCAGAACACCGGGGAGCTGTTTTTT
CASTAQNTGELFF
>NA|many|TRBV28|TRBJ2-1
TGTGCCAGCAGTTTTGGGGTCCGGGAGCAGTTCTTC
CASSFGVREQFF
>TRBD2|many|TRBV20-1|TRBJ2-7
TGCAGTGCTAGACCACTAGCGGGAGGTGAGCAGTACTTC
CSARPLAGGEQYF
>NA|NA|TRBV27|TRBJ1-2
TGTGCCAGCAGTTCCCCCCGGGGGGGGGGCTATGGCTACACCTTC
CASSSPRGGGYGYTF
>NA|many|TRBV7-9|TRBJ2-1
TGTGCCAGCAGCGTAGGACGGGCGGAGCAGTTCTTC
CASSVGRAEQFF
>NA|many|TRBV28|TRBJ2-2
TGTGCCAGCAGTTTTTCCAGCACCGGGGAGCTGTTTTTT
CASSFSSTGELFF
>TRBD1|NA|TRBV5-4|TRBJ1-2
TGTGCCAGCAGCTTAGAGACAGGGAATTTCGATGGCTACACCTTC
CASSLETGNFDGYTF